The table lists the clone carrying this T cell receptor (beta chain) with many counts. No antigen is known for it. Together with a sample-barcoded 5' primer, a J-beta primer mix was included in a second PCR lasting roughly 6 to 12 cycles. Through a template-switch adaptor with 12 random nucleotides, each cDNA molecule received a tag. A single record per CDR3 protein comes from TCRdb applying MiXCR to the 5' RACE reads. The sample includes fewer than 900,000 distinct CDR3 sequences, roughly 44% seen only once; the top ten take roughly 19%. The data originate from a study of blood T cells in healthy people across ages. General study findings and limits: Fewer expanded clones and more diversity marked long-lived versus aged donors.

Staff drew roughly 10 milliliters of peripheral blood from each donor. Samples had at least 7 million PBMCs isolated from them. In germline, CDR1 is MNHEY, CDR2 SMNVEV (reference sequence). The CDR3 has 17 residues. Trimming shortened V by 2 bases and J by 0 bases, and 17 bases separated the two germline ends. V and J are TRBV27 and TRBJ2-7, with D uncertain. The TCR comes from a woman aged 55-70 years in good health. Sequenced sample: blood. The chain's CDR3 is CASSLTLSQIGSYEQYF. In nucleotides, the CDR3 is TGTGCCAGCAGTTTAACCCTATCACAGATTGGCTCCTACGAGCAGTACTTC.